This TCR beta chain emerged from a study of T cells expressing NK-cell markers. The authors generated TCR beta cDNA through 5'RACE template switching with UMIs. TCRdb derives one entry per CDR3 protein from the 5' RACE reads, leaving out DNA. In all, the sample yields 90,000 to 130,000 distinct CDR3 sequences. The CDR3 length is 15 residues. This sequence originates from a woman aged 18 to 75 in good health. The chain links TRBV12-3 or TRBV12-4 to TRBJ1-6; TCRdb's D call of TRBD1 is untestable without DNA. Sequencing was carried out using blood T cells: a sorted CD56 or NKG2C T cell subset, CD4+ or CD8+ T cells, or bulk PBMC T cells (not recorded which). The CDR3 loop is CASSFEGAGDSPLHF.